A selection of T cell receptor beta chains follows, all from one sample in a study of blood T cell repertoires in COVID-19. TCRdb keeps only in-frame clones here, not all; method: immunoSEQ multiplex PCR. Here the sample spans tens of thousands of clones, roughly 90% being singletons. Sequencing was carried out using peripheral blood. Every receptor here comes from an elderly woman with active or convalescent COVID-19. The CDR3 runs from the conserved cysteine through the conserved F or W. The D gene is left open where the match is weak. For some rows the clone size is stated as once, few or many, or as a class when expanded; others skip it.

V gene	D gene	J gene	clone size	CDR3 DNA	CDR3 protein
TRBV7-3	NA	TRBJ2-6	NA	TGTGCCAGCAGCTTACCTACCTTCTCTAACTCTGGGGCCAACGTCCTGACTTTC	CASSLPTFSNSGANVLTF
TRBV4-1	NA	TRBJ2-1	NA	TGCGCCAGCAGCCAAGGTGGGCTCTACAATGAGCAGTTCTTC	CASSQGGLYNEQFF
TRBV10-1	NA	TRBJ2-6	NA	TGCGCCAGCAGTCAGACCCGGGACTCCTCTGGGGCCAACGTCCTGACTTTC	CASSQTRDSSGANVLTF
TRBV27	TRBD1	TRBJ2-7	NA	TGTGCCAGCAGCCCCCTCGGACAGGGCTGGGGCGAGCAGTACTTC	CASSPLGQGWGEQYF
TRBV12-3/TRBV12-4	NA	TRBJ1-2	once	TGTGCCAGCGGCGAACAGGGTTACTATGGCTACACCTTC	CASGEQGYYGYTF
TRBV2	TRBD2	TRBJ2-2	few	TGTGCCAGCACTACCACGATGGCTAGCGGGGGATCAACCGGGGAGCTGTTTTTT	CASTTTMASGGSTGELFF
TRBV27	TRBD1	TRBJ1-1	NA	TGTGCCAGCAGTTTACGGAGACAGGGGAGACACACTGAAGCTTTCTTT	CASSLRRQGRHTEAFF
TRBV23-1	TRBD2	TRBJ2-5	NA	TGCGCCAGCTGCCGGGACTACCCAAAAGAGACCCAGTACTTC	CASCRDYPKETQYF
TRBV19	TRBD2	TRBJ2-3	NA	TGTGCCAGTAGTATAGAACTAGCGGAGTTGACAGATACGCAGTATTTT	CASSIELAELTDTQYF
TRBV7-2	NA	TRBJ1-6	NA	TGTGCCAGCAGCTTAGATAGACCCGGAGGGAATTCACCCCTCCACTTT	CASSLDRPGGNSPLHF
TRBV12-3/TRBV12-4	TRBD1	TRBJ2-3	NA	TGTGCCAGCAGTTTGGACAGGGTCGTGCAGTATTTT	CASSLDRVVQYF
TRBV14	NA	TRBJ1-2	NA	TGTGCCAGCAGCCCCCAGGGAATCGGCTATGGCTACACCTTC	CASSPQGIGYGYTF
TRBV14	TRBD1	TRBJ1-2	NA	TGTGCCAGCAGGAAAGGACAGGACGCTAACTATGGCTACACCTTC	CASRKGQDANYGYTF
TRBV7-2	NA	TRBJ2-7	NA	TGTGCCAGCAAGAGGACAGAGGGCTACGAGCAGTACTTC	CASKRTEGYEQYF
TRBV9	NA	TRBJ2-3	NA	TGTGCCAGCAGCGTAGCTAGCGTGGGGGGCACAGATACGCAGTATTTT	CASSVASVGGTDTQYF
TRBV6-5	NA	TRBJ1-5	NA	TGTGCCAGCAGCACGGACTATAGCAATCAGCCCCAGCATTTT	CASSTDYSNQPQHF
TRBV6-6	NA	TRBJ1-5	NA	TGTGCCAGCAGCTCAGGGTCTCGGATGGGTCAGCCCCAGCATTTT	CASSSGSRMGQPQHF
TRBV7-3	TRBD2	TRBJ2-3	NA	TGTGCCAGCAGCTCCACTAGCGGGTGGGGCACAGATACGCAGTATTTT	CASSSTSGWGTDTQYF
TRBV5-4	TRBD1	TRBJ2-2	once	TGTGCCAGCAGCCGGACAGGGACAAACACCGGGGAGCTGTTTTTT	CASSRTGTNTGELFF
TRBV24-1	NA	TRBJ1-5	NA	TGTGCCACCAGTGATCCGGGCCGGGGGGATAGCAATCAGCCCCAGCATTTT	CATSDPGRGDSNQPQHF
TRBV18	NA	TRBJ1-1	NA	TGTGCCAGCTCACCAAAGAATCAGGCCGAAGCTTTCTTT	CASSPKNQAEAFF
TRBV30	NA	TRBJ1-2	NA	TGTGCCTGGAGTCTCCAGACAGGTGGCTACACCTTC	CAWSLQTGGYTF
TRBV2	TRBD1	TRBJ2-7	once	TGTGCCTGCGACCGGGACAGGGGTACCGGCGAGCAGTACTTC	CACDRDRGTGEQYF
TRBV5-1	NA	TRBJ1-1	NA	TGCGCCAGCAGCGGGTACGGAGGCATGAACACTGAAGCTTTCTTT	CASSGYGGMNTEAFF